This TCR beta chain was captured in a study of blood T cell repertoires in COVID-19. Study overall: The origin of the acute and convalescent COVID-19 samples was the United States, Italy and Spain. In each case, the material was cDNA or gDNA derived from T cells, B-cell-depleted T cells, or PBMCs.

Authors' processing steps: By means of reference gene primer amplification, nucleated cell counts were estimated. Clones were sequenced by immunoSEQ multiplex PCR, and TCRdb holds only the in-frame ones, with some missing. The DNA gave D and trimming, while V, J and clone size come from that table. The profile shows about 260,000 clones, 87% of them singletons. The CDR3 has 15 amino acids. Looked up from germline, CDR1 is SGHTA and CDR2 is FQGNSA. V lost 1 base and J lost 4; bases outside the gene matches: 6. The chain joins TRBV7-2 to TRBJ2-7, with 8 bases that match TRBD2. Material: peripheral blood. This TCR was sampled from a woman in her thirties or forties who had recovered from COVID-19. The chain's CDR3 is CASSLEGLVWYEQYF. CDR3 sequence (DNA): TGTGCCAGCAGCTTAGAGGGACTAGTCTGGTACGAGCAGTACTTC.